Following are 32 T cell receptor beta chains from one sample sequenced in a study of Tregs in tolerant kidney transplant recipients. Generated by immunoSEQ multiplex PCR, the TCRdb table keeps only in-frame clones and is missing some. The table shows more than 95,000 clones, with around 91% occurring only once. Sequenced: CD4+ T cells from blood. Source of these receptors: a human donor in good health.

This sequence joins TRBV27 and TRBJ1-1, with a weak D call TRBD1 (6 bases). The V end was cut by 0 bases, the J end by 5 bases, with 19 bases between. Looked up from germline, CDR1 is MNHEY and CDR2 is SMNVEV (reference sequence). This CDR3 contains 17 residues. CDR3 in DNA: TGTGCCAGCAGTTTATCGGACAGATTAACAACGCGAACTGAAGCTTTCTTT. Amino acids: CASSLSDRLTTRTEAFF.

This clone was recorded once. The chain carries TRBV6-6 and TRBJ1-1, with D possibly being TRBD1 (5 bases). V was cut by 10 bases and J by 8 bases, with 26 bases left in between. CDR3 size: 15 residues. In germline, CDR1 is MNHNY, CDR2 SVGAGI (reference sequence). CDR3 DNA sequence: TGTGCCACCAACCGAATGGGCAGGGTAGTTGTAGAAGCTTTCTTT. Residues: CATNRMGRVVVEAFF.

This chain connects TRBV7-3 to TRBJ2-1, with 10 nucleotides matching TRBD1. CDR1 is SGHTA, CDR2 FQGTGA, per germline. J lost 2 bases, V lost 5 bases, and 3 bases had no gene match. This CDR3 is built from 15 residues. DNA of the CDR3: TGTGCCAGCAGCCGACAGGGGGCCACCTACAATGAGCAGTTCTTC. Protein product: CASSRQGATYNEQFF. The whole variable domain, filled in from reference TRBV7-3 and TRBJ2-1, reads GAGVSQTPSNKVTEKGKYVELRCDPISGHTALYWYRQSLGQGPEFLIYFQGTGAADDSGLPNDRFFAVRPEGSVSTLKIQRTERGDSAVYLCASSRQGATYNEQFFGPGTRLTVL.

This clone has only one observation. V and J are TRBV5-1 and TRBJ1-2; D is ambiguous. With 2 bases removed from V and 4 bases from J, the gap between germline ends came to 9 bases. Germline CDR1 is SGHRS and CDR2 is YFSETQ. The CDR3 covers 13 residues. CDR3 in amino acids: CASSFTVGYGYTF. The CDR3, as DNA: TGCGCCAGCAGCTTTACTGTGGGCTATGGCTACACCTTC.

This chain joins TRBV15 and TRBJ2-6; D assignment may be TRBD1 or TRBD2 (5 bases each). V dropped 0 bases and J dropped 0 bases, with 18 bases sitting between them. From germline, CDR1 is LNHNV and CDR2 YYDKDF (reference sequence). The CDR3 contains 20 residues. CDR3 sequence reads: CATSRDLMAGRPSGANVLTF. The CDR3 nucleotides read TGTGCCACCAGCAGAGATCTCATGGCAGGGAGACCCTCTGGGGCCAACGTCCTGACTTTC.

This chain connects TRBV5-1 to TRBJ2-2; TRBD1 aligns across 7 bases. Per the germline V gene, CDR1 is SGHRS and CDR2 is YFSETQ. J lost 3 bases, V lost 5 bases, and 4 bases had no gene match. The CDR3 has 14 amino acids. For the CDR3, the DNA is TGCGCCAGCAGAGAGGGGGCGGACACCGGGGAGCTGTTTTTT. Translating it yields CASREGADTGELFF.

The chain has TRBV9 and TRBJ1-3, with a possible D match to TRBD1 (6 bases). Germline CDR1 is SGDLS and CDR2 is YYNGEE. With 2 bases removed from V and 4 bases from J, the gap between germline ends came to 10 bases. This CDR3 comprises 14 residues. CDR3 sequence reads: CASSVYRDGNTIYF. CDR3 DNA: TGTGCCAGCAGCGTTTACAGGGACGGAAACACCATATATTTT. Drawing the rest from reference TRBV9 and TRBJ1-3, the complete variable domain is DSGVTQTPKHLITATGQRVTLRCSPRSGDLSVYWYQQSLDQGLQFLIQYYNGEERAKGNILERFSAQQFPDLHSELNLSSLELGDSALYFCASSVYRDGNTIYFGEGSWLTVV.

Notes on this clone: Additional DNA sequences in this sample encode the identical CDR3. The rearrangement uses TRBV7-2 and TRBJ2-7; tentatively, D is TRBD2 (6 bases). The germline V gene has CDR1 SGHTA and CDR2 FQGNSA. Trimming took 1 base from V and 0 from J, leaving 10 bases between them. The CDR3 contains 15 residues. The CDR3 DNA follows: TGTGCCAGCAGCTTAGGGGCGGGACCCTCCTACGAGCAGTACTTC. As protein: CASSLGAGPSYEQYF.

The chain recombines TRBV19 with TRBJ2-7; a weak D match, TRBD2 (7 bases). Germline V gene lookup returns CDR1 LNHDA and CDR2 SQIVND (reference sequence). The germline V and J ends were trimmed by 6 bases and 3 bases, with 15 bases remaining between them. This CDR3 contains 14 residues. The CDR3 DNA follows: TGTGCCAGTAGCCCCGCGGGGGCGAACTACGAGCAGTACTTC. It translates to CASSPAGANYEQYF.

The CDR3 region has the DNA TGCGCCAGCAGCCCGGGGGGGGGCTCGGGCTCCTACAATGAGCAGTTCTTC. Translated, it gives CASSPGGGSGSYNEQFF. The chain couples TRBV5-1 to TRBJ2-1; 8 bases align to TRBD2. The germline V gene encodes CDR1 SGHRS and CDR2 YFSETQ. This CDR3 region has 17 residues. V was pared by 4 bases and J by 0 bases, with 9 bases of the junction left unmatched. Drawing the rest from reference TRBV5-1 and TRBJ2-1, the complete variable domain is KAGVTQTPRYLIKTRGQQVTLSCSPISGHRSVSWYQQTPGQGLQFLFEYFSETQRNKGNFPGRFSGRQFSNSRSEMNVSTLELGDSALYLCASSPGGGSGSYNEQFFGPGTRLTVL.

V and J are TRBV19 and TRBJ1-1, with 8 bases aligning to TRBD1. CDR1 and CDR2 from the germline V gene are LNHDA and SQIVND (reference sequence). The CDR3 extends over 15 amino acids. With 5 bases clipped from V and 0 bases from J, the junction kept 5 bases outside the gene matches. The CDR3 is CASSYRDRLNTEAFF. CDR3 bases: TGTGCCAGTAGTTACCGGGACAGGTTGAACACTGAAGCTTTCTTT.

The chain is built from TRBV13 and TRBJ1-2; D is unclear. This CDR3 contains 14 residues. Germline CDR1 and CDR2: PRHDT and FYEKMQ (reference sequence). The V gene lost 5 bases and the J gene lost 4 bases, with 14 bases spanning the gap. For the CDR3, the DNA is TGTGCCAGCAGCCTCGGGCTCAGCTCCTATGGCTACACCTTC. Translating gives CASSLGLSSYGYTF.

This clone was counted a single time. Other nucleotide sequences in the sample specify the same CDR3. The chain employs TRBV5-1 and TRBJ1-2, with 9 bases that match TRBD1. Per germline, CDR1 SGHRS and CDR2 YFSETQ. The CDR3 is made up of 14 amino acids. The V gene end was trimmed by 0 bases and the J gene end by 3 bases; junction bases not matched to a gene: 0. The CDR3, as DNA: TGCGCCAGCAGCTTGGGGACAGGGGACTATGGCTACACCTTC. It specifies CASSLGTGDYGYTF.

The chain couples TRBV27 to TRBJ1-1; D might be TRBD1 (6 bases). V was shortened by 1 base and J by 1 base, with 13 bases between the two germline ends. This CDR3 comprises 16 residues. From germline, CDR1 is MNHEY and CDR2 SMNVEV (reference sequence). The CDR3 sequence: CASSLWGPGENTEAFF. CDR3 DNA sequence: TGTGCCAGCAGTTTATGGGGGCCAGGGGAGAACACTGAAGCTTTCTTT.

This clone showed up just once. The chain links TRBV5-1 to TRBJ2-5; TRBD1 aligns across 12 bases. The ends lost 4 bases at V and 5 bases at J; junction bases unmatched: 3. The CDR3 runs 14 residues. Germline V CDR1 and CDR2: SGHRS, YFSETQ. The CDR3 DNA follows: TGCGCCAGCAGCGCGGGACAGGGGGCCGAGACCCAGTACTTC. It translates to CASSAGQGAETQYF.

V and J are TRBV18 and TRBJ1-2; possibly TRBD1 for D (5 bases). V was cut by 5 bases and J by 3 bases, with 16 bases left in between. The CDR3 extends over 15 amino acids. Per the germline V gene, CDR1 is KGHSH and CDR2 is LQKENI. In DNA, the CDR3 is TGTGCCAGCTCAGCTACAGGCACGTCTTACTATGGCTACACCTTC. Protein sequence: CASSATGTSYYGYTF.

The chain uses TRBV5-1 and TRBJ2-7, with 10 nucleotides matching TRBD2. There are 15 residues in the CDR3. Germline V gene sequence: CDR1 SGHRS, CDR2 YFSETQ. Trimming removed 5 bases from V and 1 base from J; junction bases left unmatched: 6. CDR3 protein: CASRLRTSGSYEQYF. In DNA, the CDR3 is TGCGCCAGCAGGCTCCGGACTAGCGGATCCTACGAGCAGTACTTC.

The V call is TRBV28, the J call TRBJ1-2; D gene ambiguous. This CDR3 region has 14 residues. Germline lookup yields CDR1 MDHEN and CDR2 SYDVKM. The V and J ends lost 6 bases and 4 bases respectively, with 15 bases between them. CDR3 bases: TGTGCCAGCAGCCCCCCTAATGGGGTCTATGGCTACACCTTC. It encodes CASSPPNGVYGYTF.

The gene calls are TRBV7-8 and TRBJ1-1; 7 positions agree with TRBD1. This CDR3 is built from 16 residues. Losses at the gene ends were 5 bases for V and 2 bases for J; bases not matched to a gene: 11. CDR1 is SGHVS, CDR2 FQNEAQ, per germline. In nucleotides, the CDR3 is TGTGCCAGCAGCCGAACCAACAGGGGTTTAAACACTGAAGCTTTCTTT. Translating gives CASSRTNRGLNTEAFF.

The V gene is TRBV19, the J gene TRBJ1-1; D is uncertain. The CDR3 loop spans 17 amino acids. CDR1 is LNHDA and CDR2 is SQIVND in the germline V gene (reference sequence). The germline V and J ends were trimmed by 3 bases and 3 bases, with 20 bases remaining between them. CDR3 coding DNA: TGTGCCAGTAGTATCCCCCGTGGCTCTCATGGGTACACTGAAGCTTTCTTT. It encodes CASSIPRGSHGYTEAFF.

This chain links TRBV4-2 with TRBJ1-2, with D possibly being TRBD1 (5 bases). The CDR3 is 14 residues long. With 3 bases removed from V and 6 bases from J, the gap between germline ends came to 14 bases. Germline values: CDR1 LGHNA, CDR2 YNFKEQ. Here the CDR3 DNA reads TGTGCCAGCAGCCAGGGGGGACGGACGGATGGCTACACCTTC. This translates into CASSQGGRTDGYTF.

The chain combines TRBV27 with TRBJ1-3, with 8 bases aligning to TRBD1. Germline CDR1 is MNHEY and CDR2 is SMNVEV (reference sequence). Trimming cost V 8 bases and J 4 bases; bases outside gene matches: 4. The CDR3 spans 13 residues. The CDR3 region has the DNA TGTGCCAGCCAGGGGGCATTCGGAAACACCATATATTTT. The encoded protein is CASQGAFGNTIYF.

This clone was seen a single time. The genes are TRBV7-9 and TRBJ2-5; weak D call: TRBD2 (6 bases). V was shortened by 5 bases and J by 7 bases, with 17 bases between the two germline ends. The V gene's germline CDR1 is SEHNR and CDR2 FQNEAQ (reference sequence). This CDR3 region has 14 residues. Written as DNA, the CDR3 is TGTGCCAGCAGCCCGCGGGACTTTCAAAGGACCCAGTACTTC. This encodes CASSPRDFQRTQYF.

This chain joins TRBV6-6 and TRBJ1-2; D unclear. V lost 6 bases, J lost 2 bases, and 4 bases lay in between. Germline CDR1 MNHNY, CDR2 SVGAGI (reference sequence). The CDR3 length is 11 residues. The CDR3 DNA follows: TGTGCCAGCAGGTCAAACTATGGCTACACCTTC. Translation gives CASRSNYGYTF.

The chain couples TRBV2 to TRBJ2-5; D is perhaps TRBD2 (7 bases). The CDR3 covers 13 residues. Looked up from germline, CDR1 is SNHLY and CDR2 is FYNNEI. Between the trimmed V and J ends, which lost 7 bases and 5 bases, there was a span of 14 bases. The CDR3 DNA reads TGTGCCAGCAAAGGGGGGGCTCTTGAGACCCAGTACTTC. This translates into CASKGGALETQYF.

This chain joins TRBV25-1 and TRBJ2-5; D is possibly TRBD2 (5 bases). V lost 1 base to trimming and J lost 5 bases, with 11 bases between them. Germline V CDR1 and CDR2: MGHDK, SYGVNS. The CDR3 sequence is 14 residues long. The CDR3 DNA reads TGTGCCAGCAGTGAATTGGAGCGGCCGGAGACCCAGTACTTC. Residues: CASSELERPETQYF. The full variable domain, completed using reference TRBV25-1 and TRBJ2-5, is EADIYQTPRYLVIGTGKKITLECSQTMGHDKMYWYQQDPGMELHLIHYSYGVNSTEKGDLSSESTVSRIRTEHFPLTLESARPSHTSQYLCASSELERPETQYFGPGTRLLVL.

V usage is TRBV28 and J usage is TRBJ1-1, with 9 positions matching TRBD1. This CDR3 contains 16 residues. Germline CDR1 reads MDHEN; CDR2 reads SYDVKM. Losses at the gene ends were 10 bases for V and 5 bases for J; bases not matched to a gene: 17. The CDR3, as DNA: TGTGCCACCACCGGGACAGGGACTTGGGGGAGAACTGAAGCTTTCTTT. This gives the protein CATTGTGTWGRTEAFF. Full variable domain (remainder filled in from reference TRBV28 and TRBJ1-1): DVKVTQSSRYLVKRTGEKVFLECVQDMDHENMFWYRQDPGLGLRLIYFSYDVKMKEKGDIPEGYSVSREKKERFSLILESASTNQTSMYLCATTGTGTWGRTEAFFGQGTRLTVV.

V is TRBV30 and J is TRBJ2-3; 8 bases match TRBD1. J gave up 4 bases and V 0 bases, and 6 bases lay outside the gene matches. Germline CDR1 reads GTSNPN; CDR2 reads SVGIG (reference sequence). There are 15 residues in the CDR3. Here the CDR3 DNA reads TGTGCCTGGAGTGTTGTCAGGGGGCGGGCAGATACGCAGTATTTT. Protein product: CAWSVVRGRADTQYF.

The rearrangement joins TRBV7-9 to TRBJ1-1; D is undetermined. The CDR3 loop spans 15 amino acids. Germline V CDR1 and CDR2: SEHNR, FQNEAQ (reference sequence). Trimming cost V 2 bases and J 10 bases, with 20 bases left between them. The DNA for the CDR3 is TGTGCCAGCAGCTTACCTGCCGCTAAGGGAGAGGGAGCTTTCTTT. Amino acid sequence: CASSLPAAKGEGAFF.

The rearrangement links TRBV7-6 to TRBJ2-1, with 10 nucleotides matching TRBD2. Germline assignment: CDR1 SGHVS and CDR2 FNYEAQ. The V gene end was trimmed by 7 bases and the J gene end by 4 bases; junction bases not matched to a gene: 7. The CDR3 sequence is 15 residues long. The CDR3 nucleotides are TGTGCCAGCACCCGAAGCGGGGGGGCATACAATGAGCAGTTCTTC. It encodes CASTRSGGAYNEQFF.

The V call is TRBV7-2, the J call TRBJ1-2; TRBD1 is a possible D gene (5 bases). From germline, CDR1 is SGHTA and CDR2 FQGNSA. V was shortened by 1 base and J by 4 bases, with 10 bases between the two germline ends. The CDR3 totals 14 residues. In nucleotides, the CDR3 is TGTGCCAGCAGCTTAGATGGGGGATCCTATGGCTACACCTTC. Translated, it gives CASSLDGGSYGYTF.

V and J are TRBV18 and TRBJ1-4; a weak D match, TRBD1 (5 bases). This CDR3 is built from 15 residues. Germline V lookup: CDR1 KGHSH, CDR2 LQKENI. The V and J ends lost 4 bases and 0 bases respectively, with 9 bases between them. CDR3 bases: TGTGCCAGCTCACTACGACAGTCAACTAATGAAAAACTGTTTTTT. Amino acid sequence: CASSLRQSTNEKLFF.